These T cell receptor beta chains were read from a single sample in a study of tumor and adjacent non-tumor tissue in lung cancer. TCRdb ran MiXCR on the multiplex PCR reads and lists one entry per CDR3 protein. The top ten hold approximately 51% of the sample, which has 81,000 or so distinct CDR3 sequences, roughly 80% seen once. Specimen: distant non-tumor lung tissue. The receptors originated from a man aged 55 to 70 with non-small cell lung cancer. Both conserved end residues are trimmed from each CDR3. Each record gives: clone size, V gene, CDR3 protein. Only some rows state a clone size, as once, few, many or a class for expanded clones.

clone size: .
V gene: TRBV11-2
CDR3 protein: ASSLVSGVTTDMQC

clone size: .
V gene: TRBV11-3
CDR3 protein: ASSLVTITNTGELF

clone size: .
V gene: TRBV5-8
CDR3 protein: ASSLEGGEVYNEHF

clone size: .
V gene: TRBV4-2
CDR3 protein: VSSPPSGGQTDTQY

clone size: .
V gene: TRBV6-1
CDR3 protein: ASKTEPATSTDTQY

clone size: once
V gene: TRBV4-2
CDR3 protein: VSSQDARTEYNQPQH

clone size: .
V gene: TRBV20-1
CDR3 protein: SANSAGGLWNEQF

clone size: .
V gene: TRBV6-5
CDR3 protein: ESNAGTDTQY

clone size: many
V gene: TRBV5-4
CDR3 protein: ASSGGGRARNEQF

clone size: .
V gene: TRBV20-1
CDR3 protein: SARTGGSSAF

clone size: many
V gene: TRBV6-6
CDR3 protein: ASSYLTGQYEQY

clone size: .
V gene: TRBV20-1
CDR3 protein: CARGGLGDTQY

clone size: .
V gene: TRBV6-2/TRBV6-3
CDR3 protein: ASKGTAVVISNQPQH

clone size: .
V gene: TRBV5-1
CDR3 protein: ASIGPGLNELF

clone size: .
V gene: TRBV11-2
CDR3 protein: ASSPEGGGYYEQY

clone size: .
V gene: TRBV14
CDR3 protein: ASSLGPGPYEQY

clone size: .
V gene: TRBV12-3/TRBV12-4
CDR3 protein: DSSLSPAEPQY

clone size: .
V gene: TRBV6-5
CDR3 protein: ASSYHSTCGYEQY

clone size: .
V gene: TRBV20-1
CDR3 protein: SARRGSKTQY

clone size: .
V gene: TRBV20-1
CDR3 protein: CARDGSGRSNEQF

clone size: .
V gene: TRBV12-3/TRBV12-4
CDR3 protein: VSSFPVILNTEAF

clone size: few
V gene: TRBV29-1
CDR3 protein: SAIREPTSTGTQY

clone size: few
V gene: TRBV5-1
CDR3 protein: ASRPVATNEKLF

clone size: .
V gene: TRBV5-4
CDR3 protein: ASKHGGRRTEAF

clone size: .
V gene: TRBV29-1
CDR3 protein: SVQGQRNTGELL

clone size: many
V gene: TRBV20-1
CDR3 protein: SALAGRVNQPQH

clone size: once
V gene: TRBV29-1
CDR3 protein: SVTVYRTPSIEQF

clone size: .
V gene: TRBV21-1
CDR3 protein: ASRRVGRGDNQPQH

clone size: .
V gene: TRBV6-2/TRBV6-3
CDR3 protein: ASSYTLGDAGELL

clone size: .
V gene: TRBV6-6
CDR3 protein: ANNSHRVEAF

clone size: .
V gene: TRBV12-3/TRBV12-4
CDR3 protein: ASSLLGTWSNQPQH

clone size: .
V gene: TRBV11-3
CDR3 protein: ASNTQGRNAEAF

clone size: .
V gene: TRBV11-3
CDR3 protein: ASNTQGRNTEAI

clone size: .
V gene: TRBV12-3/TRBV12-4
CDR3 protein: ASYFPGILNTGAF

clone size: .
V gene: TRBV6-5
CDR3 protein: ASSHLKGSSQPQH

clone size: .
V gene: TRBV11-2
CDR3 protein: ASSFFPAEADTQY

clone size: .
V gene: TRBV11-2
CDR3 protein: ASSLDPNTEAS

clone size: many
V gene: TRBV20-1
CDR3 protein: SATLAGGGVNEQF

clone size: .
V gene: TRBV11-2
CDR3 protein: AISFELAENTQY